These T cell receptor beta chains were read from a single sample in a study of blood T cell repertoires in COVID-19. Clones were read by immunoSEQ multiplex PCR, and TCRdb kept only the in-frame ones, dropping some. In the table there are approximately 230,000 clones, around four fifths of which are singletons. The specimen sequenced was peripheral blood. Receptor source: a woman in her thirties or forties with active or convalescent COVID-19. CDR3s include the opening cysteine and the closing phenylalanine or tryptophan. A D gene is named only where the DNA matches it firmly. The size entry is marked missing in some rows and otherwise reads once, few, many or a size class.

CDR3nt: TGTGCCAGTAGTGACAGGGGCACCTATGGCTACACCTTC
CDR3aa: CASSDRGTYGYTF
v_gene: TRBV19
abundance: -
j_gene: TRBJ1-2
d_gene: TRBD1

CDR3nt: TGTGCCAGTAGTAATCGACAGGGAAGGAGGGATCAGCCCCAGCATTTT
CDR3aa: CASSNRQGRRDQPQHF
v_gene: TRBV19
abundance: -
j_gene: TRBJ1-5
d_gene: TRBD1

CDR3nt: TGTGCCAGTAGTATGGGGCTAGCGGGTGTCGGAGATACGCAGTATTTT
CDR3aa: CASSMGLAGVGDTQYF
v_gene: TRBV19
abundance: once
j_gene: TRBJ2-3
d_gene: TRBD2

CDR3nt: TGTGCCTGGAACCGACAGGGGGGCACTGAAGCTTTCTTT
CDR3aa: CAWNRQGGTEAFF
v_gene: TRBV30
abundance: once
j_gene: TRBJ1-1
d_gene: TRBD1

CDR3nt: TGTGCCAGCAGCTTCATAATAGAGAACACCGGGGAGCTGTTTTTT
CDR3aa: CASSFIIENTGELFF
v_gene: TRBV5-5
abundance: -
j_gene: TRBJ2-2
d_gene: -

CDR3nt: TGTGCCAGCTCACCACAGTCCGAGACTGAAGCTTTCTTT
CDR3aa: CASSPQSETEAFF
v_gene: TRBV18
abundance: -
j_gene: TRBJ1-1
d_gene: -

CDR3nt: TGTGCCAGCAGCTATTCAGGGGCAGGGGGCACTGAAGCTTTCTTT
CDR3aa: CASSYSGAGGTEAFF
v_gene: TRBV3-1/TRBV3-2
abundance: -
j_gene: TRBJ1-1
d_gene: TRBD1

CDR3nt: TGTGCCAGCAGCCAAGGGGCGGGAAACTATGGCTACACCTTC
CDR3aa: CASSQGAGNYGYTF
v_gene: TRBV3-1/TRBV3-2
abundance: few
j_gene: TRBJ1-2
d_gene: -

CDR3nt: TGTGCCAGCAGTTTCCCCGGGGGGTCAGATACGCAGTATTTT
CDR3aa: CASSFPGGSDTQYF
v_gene: TRBV27
abundance: -
j_gene: TRBJ2-3
d_gene: TRBD2

CDR3nt: TGTGCCAGCAGCGTAGGCGGGATTTATAACACTGAAGCTTTCTTT
CDR3aa: CASSVGGIYNTEAFF
v_gene: TRBV9
abundance: few
j_gene: TRBJ1-1
d_gene: -

CDR3nt: TGTGCCAGCAGTTTGGGCAGGAACACTGAAGCTTTCTTT
CDR3aa: CASSLGRNTEAFF
v_gene: TRBV27
abundance: -
j_gene: TRBJ1-1
d_gene: -

CDR3nt: TGTGCCAGTAGTAGAGGCAATCAGCCCCAGCATTTT
CDR3aa: CASSRGNQPQHF
v_gene: TRBV19
abundance: -
j_gene: TRBJ1-5
d_gene: -

CDR3nt: TGTGCCAGCAGCTTATTAGGTGTGGGACTAGCGGCGGAGACCCAGTACTTC
CDR3aa: CASSLLGVGLAAETQYF
v_gene: TRBV5-4
abundance: -
j_gene: TRBJ2-5
d_gene: TRBD2

CDR3nt: TGTGCCAGCAGTGAGACGGGGGGGCCCTACAATGAGCAGTTCTTC
CDR3aa: CASSETGGPYNEQFF
v_gene: TRBV25-1
abundance: -
j_gene: TRBJ2-1
d_gene: TRBD2

CDR3nt: TGTGCCAGCAGCACCGGGACAGGGATCATGAATGAGCAGTTCTTC
CDR3aa: CASSTGTGIMNEQFF
v_gene: TRBV5-6
abundance: -
j_gene: TRBJ2-1
d_gene: TRBD1

CDR3nt: TGTGCCAGCAGTCCCGTAGGACAGCCCTACGAGCAGTACTTC
CDR3aa: CASSPVGQPYEQYF
v_gene: TRBV28
abundance: -
j_gene: TRBJ2-7
d_gene: -

CDR3nt: TGTGCCAGCAGCCCCTTTGCCGGACATTCATATAATTCACCCCTCCACTTT
CDR3aa: CASSPFAGHSYNSPLHF
v_gene: TRBV14
abundance: few
j_gene: TRBJ1-6
d_gene: -

CDR3nt: TGTGCCACCAGCGATCCGGGACAAGAAGCAGATACGCAGTATTTT
CDR3aa: CATSDPGQEADTQYF
v_gene: TRBV24-1
abundance: -
j_gene: TRBJ2-3
d_gene: -

CDR3nt: TGTGCCAGCAGTTACAGCCGGTATCAGCCCCAGCATTTT
CDR3aa: CASSYSRYQPQHF
v_gene: TRBV12-3/TRBV12-4
abundance: -
j_gene: TRBJ1-5
d_gene: -

CDR3nt: TGCGCCAGCAGCTGGACTAGCGGGGTGGACACCGGGGAGCTGTTTTTT
CDR3aa: CASSWTSGVDTGELFF
v_gene: TRBV5-1
abundance: -
j_gene: TRBJ2-2
d_gene: TRBD2

CDR3nt: TGTGCCAGCAGCGCTCACCTTTGGAGGACTGGGGCCAACGTCCTGACTTTC
CDR3aa: CASSAHLWRTGANVLTF
v_gene: TRBV9
abundance: -
j_gene: TRBJ2-6
d_gene: -

CDR3nt: TGTGCCTGGAGCCGTGACCGGGGTGAGCAGTTCTTC
CDR3aa: CAWSRDRGEQFF
v_gene: TRBV30
abundance: few
j_gene: TRBJ2-1
d_gene: -

CDR3nt: TGTGCCAGCAAATACGCATGGACAGAAGATAATTCACCCCTCCACTTT
CDR3aa: CASKYAWTEDNSPLHF
v_gene: TRBV2
abundance: -
j_gene: TRBJ1-6
d_gene: -

CDR3nt: TGTGCCAGCACCGCCTCCGGGACTTCTAATGAAAAACTGTTTTTT
CDR3aa: CASTASGTSNEKLFF
v_gene: TRBV6-5
abundance: -
j_gene: TRBJ1-4
d_gene: -

CDR3nt: TGTGCCAGCAGCTTAGGGCGGGGACCAAACACTGAAGCTTTCTTT
CDR3aa: CASSLGRGPNTEAFF
v_gene: TRBV11-2
abundance: few
j_gene: TRBJ1-1
d_gene: -

CDR3nt: TGTGCCAGCAGTTCACAGAAAATCTCTGGAAACACCATATATTTT
CDR3aa: CASSSQKISGNTIYF
v_gene: TRBV28
abundance: once
j_gene: TRBJ1-3
d_gene: -

CDR3nt: TGCGCCAGCAGCTCTCTCGAAACAGGGAGCCATCAGTTCTTC
CDR3aa: CASSSLETGSHQFF
v_gene: TRBV5-1
abundance: -
j_gene: TRBJ2-1
d_gene: -

CDR3nt: TGTGCCAGCAGCTTCTCTCCTTCTTGGGGGGGGTCTGGAAACACCATATATTTT
CDR3aa: CASSFSPSWGGSGNTIYF
v_gene: TRBV11-2
abundance: -
j_gene: TRBJ1-3
d_gene: -

CDR3nt: TGTGCCAGCAGCTTAGCCAGGGGGATCTCCTACGAGCAGTACTTC
CDR3aa: CASSLARGISYEQYF
v_gene: TRBV7-2
abundance: -
j_gene: TRBJ2-7
d_gene: TRBD1

CDR3nt: TGTGCCAGCAGCTCACTAGCGGGGGTCACAGATACGCAGTATTTT
CDR3aa: CASSSLAGVTDTQYF
v_gene: TRBV6-5
abundance: -
j_gene: TRBJ2-3
d_gene: TRBD2

CDR3nt: TGTGCCAGCAGTTTAAAACTAGCGGGGGGACAAGAGACCCAGTACTTC
CDR3aa: CASSLKLAGGQETQYF
v_gene: TRBV7-2
abundance: -
j_gene: TRBJ2-5
d_gene: TRBD2

CDR3nt: TGTGCCAGCAGCTTGGATCCGCAGGCAACTAATGAAAAACTGTTTTTT
CDR3aa: CASSLDPQATNEKLFF
v_gene: TRBV5-6
abundance: -
j_gene: TRBJ1-4
d_gene: -

CDR3nt: TGTGCCAGCAGCCCGGGGTACCACAATGAGCAGTTCTTC
CDR3aa: CASSPGYHNEQFF
v_gene: TRBV12-3/TRBV12-4
abundance: -
j_gene: TRBJ2-1
d_gene: -

CDR3nt: TGTGCCAGCACAGGCAGGGGGTTTCAGCCCCAGCATTTT
CDR3aa: CASTGRGFQPQHF
v_gene: TRBV28
abundance: -
j_gene: TRBJ1-5
d_gene: TRBD1

CDR3nt: TGTGCCAGTCTTTTAGGGACAGATAATTCACCCCTCCACTTT
CDR3aa: CASLLGTDNSPLHF
v_gene: TRBV6-5
abundance: -
j_gene: TRBJ1-6
d_gene: TRBD1

CDR3nt: TGTGCCAGCAGTGCACTAGCGGGGGCCAACACCGGGGAGCTGTTTTTT
CDR3aa: CASSALAGANTGELFF
v_gene: TRBV6-4
abundance: -
j_gene: TRBJ2-2
d_gene: TRBD2

CDR3nt: TGTGCCAGCAGTGGGGCCGGGTCTCCACAGGATCCGCAGTATTTT
CDR3aa: CASSGAGSPQDPQYF
v_gene: TRBV6-1
abundance: -
j_gene: TRBJ2-3
d_gene: -

CDR3nt: TGTGCCAGCAGTCTCTCGAGGGACAGGGGAGACGGCTACACCTTC
CDR3aa: CASSLSRDRGDGYTF
v_gene: TRBV2
abundance: few
j_gene: TRBJ1-2
d_gene: TRBD1

CDR3nt: TGTGCCAGCAGCCCAGGACTAGCGACCGACACCGGGGAGCTGTTTTTT
CDR3aa: CASSPGLATDTGELFF
v_gene: TRBV11-2
abundance: -
j_gene: TRBJ2-2
d_gene: TRBD2

CDR3nt: TGTGCCAGCAGTGAAGCGGGGTCGACAGCCACTAAGCAGCCCCAGCATTTT
CDR3aa: CASSEAGSTATKQPQHF
v_gene: TRBV2
abundance: -
j_gene: TRBJ1-5
d_gene: -

CDR3nt: TGTGCCAGCAGCTTAAATTCGGCGGACAATGAGCAGTTCTTC
CDR3aa: CASSLNSADNEQFF
v_gene: TRBV7-3
abundance: -
j_gene: TRBJ2-1
d_gene: -